The 29 T cell receptor beta chains presented below share a single source sample, sequenced in a study of blood T cell repertoires in COVID-19. Here immunoSEQ multiplex PCR was the method, and the copy in TCRdb shows in-frame clones only, minus some. The profile covers some 520,000 clones, with 75% to 90% appearing a single time and roughly 0.92% taken by the ten largest. Sequenced input: peripheral blood. Receptors were obtained from a man in his late teens or twenties with COVID-19, enrolled during active disease.

This sequence joins TRBV30 and TRBJ2-1, with TRBD1 matching 11 bases. Unmatched junction bases numbered 4, after V lost 2 bases and J lost 7 bases. The CDR3 contains 14 residues. The germline CDR1 and CDR2 sequences are GTSNPN and SVGIG (reference sequence). CDR3 loop: CAWSWTGGKNEQFF. For the CDR3, the DNA is TGTGCCTGGAGTTGGACAGGGGGCAAGAATGAGCAGTTCTTC.

The V and J genes are TRBV5-1 and TRBJ2-2, with 8 bases lining up with TRBD2. The V and J ends lost 4 bases and 8 bases, in that order; junction bases with no gene match: 7. Germline-derived CDR1 and CDR2 are SGHRS and YFSETQ. This CDR3 is 14 amino acids long. The CDR3 spells CASSHGLASGELFF. The CDR3 DNA reads TGCGCCAGCAGCCACGGACTAGCATCAGGGGAGCTGTTTTTT. Drawing the rest from reference TRBV5-1 and TRBJ2-2, the complete variable domain is KAGVTQTPRYLIKTRGQQVTLSCSPISGHRSVSWYQQTPGQGLQFLFEYFSETQRNKGNFPGRFSGRQFSNSRSEMNVSTLELGDSALYLCASSHGLASGELFFGEGSRLTVL.

The rearrangement joins TRBV24-1 to TRBJ2-7; tentative D call: TRBD2 (5 bases). Per the germline V gene, CDR1 is KGHDR and CDR2 is SFDVKD. The length of the CDR3 is 13 residues. V was trimmed by 6 bases and J by 6 bases, leaving 14 bases between them. The CDR3 DNA reads TGTGCCACCAGTAATAGCGACTCTTCCGAGCAGTACTTC. It yields the protein CATSNSDSSEQYF.

The chain joins TRBV29-1 to TRBJ1-5; maybe TRBD1 (5 bases). Germline lookup yields CDR1 SQVTM and CDR2 ANQGSEA. This CDR3 spans 14 amino acids. V was cut by 4 bases and J by 1 base, with 11 bases left in between. This chain's CDR3 is CSVARTPSNQPQHF. The CDR3 DNA reads TGCAGCGTTGCTCGGACACCGAGCAATCAGCCCCAGCATTTT.

The V call is TRBV6-1, the J call TRBJ2-7, with 9 bases that match TRBD1. The trim removed 3 bases at V and 3 bases at J, leaving 3 bases unmatched. The CDR3 runs to 14 residues. Germline V gives CDR1 MNHNS, CDR2 SASEGT. CDR3 region: CASSDTGQGYEQYF. The CDR3 DNA sequence: TGTGCCAGCAGTGATACGGGACAGGGCTACGAGCAGTACTTC.

The chain is built from TRBV7-6 and TRBJ2-5; possible D gene TRBD2, 6 bases. CDR3 length: 13 residues. The germline gives CDR1 SGHVS, CDR2 FNYEAQ. V was pared by 3 bases and J by 5 bases, with 10 bases between. The DNA for the CDR3 is TGTGCCAGCAGCTTTGGCGGAGGGGAGACCCAGTACTTC. Protein: CASSFGGGETQYF.

The V gene is TRBV10-3, the J gene TRBJ2-7, with 12 bases fitting TRBD1. V was clipped by 0 bases and J by 6 bases; unmatched bases: 3. Germline V gene sequence: CDR1 ENHRY, CDR2 SYGVKD. This CDR3 spans 15 amino acids. The CDR3 DNA follows: TGTGCCATCAGTGAGTCGGGACAGGGGGCGTCCGAGCAGTACTTC. It specifies CAISESGQGASEQYF.

The rearrangement uses TRBV7-6 and TRBJ2-1; 10 bases map to TRBD1. The CDR3 totals 15 residues. Unmatched junction bases numbered 8, after V lost 5 bases and J lost 7 bases. Germline CDR1 SGHVS, CDR2 FNYEAQ. The CDR3 sequence is CASSAGQGFTNEQFF. The CDR3 region has the DNA TGTGCCAGCAGCGCGGGACAGGGGTTTACAAATGAGCAGTTCTTC. The full variable domain, its missing parts supplied by reference TRBV7-6 and TRBJ2-1, is GAGVSQSPRYKVTKRGQDVALRCDPISGHVSLYWYRQALGQGPEFLTYFNYEAQQDKSGLPNDRFSAERPEGSISTLTIQRTEQRDSAMYRCASSAGQGFTNEQFFGPGTRLTVL.

DNA for the CDR3: TGTGCCAGCAGCTCCTATTCACTAGCGGCTTTAAGCTACAATGAGCAGTTCTTC. It codes for CASSSYSLAALSYNEQFF. The chain joins TRBV9 to TRBJ2-1; 8 positions agree with TRBD2. CDR1 is SGDLS and CDR2 is YYNGEE in the germline V gene. J gave up 3 bases and V 4 bases, and 15 bases lay outside the gene matches. The CDR3 has 18 amino acids.

The chain uses TRBV4-1 and TRBJ2-7, with D perhaps TRBD1 (5 bases). CDR1 is MGHRA and CDR2 is YSYEKL in the germline V gene. The CDR3 spans 15 residues. V was trimmed by 5 bases and J by 7 bases, leaving 21 bases between them. CDR3 in DNA: TGCGCCAGCAGCTTACAGGCGACGAATTTGGGGGAGCAGTACTTC. It specifies CASSLQATNLGEQYF.

The chain recombines TRBV19 with TRBJ1-5, with D possibly being TRBD1 (6 bases). With 10 bases removed from V and 4 bases from J, the gap between germline ends came to 20 bases. The CDR3 consists of 15 residues. Germline loops: CDR1 LNHDA, CDR2 SQIVND (reference sequence). CDR3 DNA sequence: TGTGCCACTACCCTGGGGGACACCTTGAATCAGCCCCAGCATTTT. Translating gives CATTLGDTLNQPQHF.

This clone has a handful of counts. DNA for the CDR3: TGTGCCAGCAGCACGACGGGACTGAAGGACGAGCAGTACTTC. It translates to CASSTTGLKDEQYF. The chain uses TRBV5-4 and TRBJ2-7; maybe TRBD2 (6 bases). Trimming stripped 4 bases from V and 5 bases from J, with 16 bases between. Germline V gene lookup returns CDR1 SGHNT and CDR2 YYREEE (reference sequence). The CDR3 runs to 14 residues.

This clone was seen only once. The CDR3 is CASRSHTGSNQPQHF. The CDR3 DNA follows: TGTGCCAGCAGATCCCATACAGGGTCCAATCAGCCCCAGCATTTT. The gene calls are TRBV27 and TRBJ1-5; D may be TRBD1 (6 bases). V gave up 6 bases and J gave up 3 bases, with 15 bases separating them. The CDR3 spans 15 residues. Germline CDR1 is MNHEY and CDR2 is SMNVEV (reference sequence).

The CDR3, as DNA: TGTGCCAGCAGCTTAGCTACCGTACAGGGGGCGCCAGGCTACACCTTC. Translating it yields CASSLATVQGAPGYTF. The chain carries TRBV7-9 and TRBJ1-2; 9 nucleotides match TRBD1. Germline trimming cut 0 bases from V and 8 bases from J; bases unmatched to any gene: 10. Germline V gene data show CDR1 as SEHNR and CDR2 as FQNEAQ (reference sequence). This CDR3 is built from 16 residues.

The rearrangement uses TRBV14 and TRBJ2-1, with 10 bases identical to TRBD2. The CDR3 sequence is 17 residues long. With V trimmed by 3 bases and J by 9 bases, 14 bases remained unmatched. Germline V gene data show CDR1 as SGHDN and CDR2 as FVKESK. The CDR3 spells CASSHPPSGRALGEQFF. CDR3 nucleotides: TGTGCCAGCAGCCATCCCCCCAGCGGGAGGGCCTTAGGTGAGCAGTTCTTC.

The J gene is TRBJ2-3, the V gene TRBV25-1; TRBD2 agrees at 14 bases. V trimming: 6 bases; J trimming: 3 bases; junction bases outside the gene matches: 5. Germline V gives CDR1 MGHDK, CDR2 SYGVNS. This CDR3 is built from 16 residues. The DNA of the CDR3 is TGTGCCAGCAGCCAGGGACTAGCGGGAGAAACAGATACGCAGTATTTT. Residues: CASSQGLAGETDTQYF.

This rearrangement joins TRBV5-1 to TRBJ2-1; the match to TRBD2 covers 10 bases. CDR1 SGHRS and CDR2 YFSETQ come from the germline V gene. The CDR3 loop spans 15 amino acids. With 4 bases clipped from V and 6 bases from J, the junction kept 7 bases outside the gene matches. The CDR3 protein is CASSRSSGGFNEQFF. CDR3 sequence (DNA): TGCGCCAGCAGCCGGTCTAGCGGGGGTTTCAATGAGCAGTTCTTC.

The rearrangement joins TRBV27 to TRBJ2-7; 9 bases are shared with TRBD2. Germline V lookup: CDR1 MNHEY, CDR2 SMNVEV (reference sequence). V gave up 10 bases and J gave up 6 bases; unmatched junction bases: 13. The CDR3 is 14 amino acids. The CDR3 protein is CATAFSGGSSEQYF. The CDR3, as DNA: TGTGCCACCGCGTTTAGCGGGGGCTCATCCGAGCAGTACTTC.

The CDR3 bases are TGTGCCAGCAGCCGGGGAGAAAGGACCTGGGTGTCAGATACGCAGTATTTT. Translating it yields CASSRGERTWVSDTQYF. The rearrangement joins TRBV7-2 to TRBJ2-3, with a weak D call TRBD2 (5 bases). The CDR3 contains 17 residues. V was shortened by 5 bases and J by 4 bases, with 22 bases between the two germline ends. Germline V gene data show CDR1 as SGHTA and CDR2 as FQGNSA.

The rearrangement joins TRBV15 to TRBJ2-1, with a weak D call TRBD2 (6 bases). Germline V gene data show CDR1 as LNHNV and CDR2 as YYDKDF (reference sequence). This CDR3 is built from 16 residues. V gave up 5 bases and J gave up 8 bases, with 22 bases separating them. CDR3 sequence reads: CATSSGQSGVDDEQFF. CDR3 nucleotides: TGTGCCACCAGCTCCGGGCAGTCGGGGGTAGATGATGAGCAGTTCTTC.

The chain uses TRBV11-2 and TRBJ2-7; 9 bases match TRBD1. This CDR3 has 17 amino acids. The V gene end was trimmed by 0 bases and the J gene end by 1 base; junction bases not matched to a gene: 7. Per the germline V gene, CDR1 is SGHAT and CDR2 is FQNNGV. DNA of the CDR3: TGTGCCAGCAGCTTAGATGGACAGGGGTTCAATTCCTACGAGCAGTACTTC. Protein sequence: CASSLDGQGFNSYEQYF.

This chain joins TRBV6-5 and TRBJ2-1; 8 bases match TRBD1. With V trimmed by 4 bases and J by 3 bases, 5 bases remained unmatched. Germline CDR1 reads MNHEY; CDR2 reads SVGAGI. CDR3 length: 15 residues. The CDR3 spells CASSLGTGVYNEQFF. In DNA form, the CDR3 reads TGTGCCAGCAGTTTGGGGACAGGAGTCTACAATGAGCAGTTCTTC.

This clone was observed a single time. This chain connects TRBV4-1 to TRBJ2-1; D is perhaps TRBD2 (6 bases). V lost 0 bases, J lost 0 bases, and 18 bases lay in between. Germline CDR1 and CDR2: MGHRA and YSYEKL. This CDR3 is 19 amino acids long. The CDR3 DNA is TGCGCCAGCAGCCAAGAATCTAGCACTAGCTCGAGCTCCTACAATGAGCAGTTCTTC. The encoded protein is CASSQESSTSSSSYNEQFF.

The CDR3 bases are TGTGCCAGCAGTTACTCGATCGGGACTCCGTGGAGTGAGCAGTTCTTC. It is translated as CASSYSIGTPWSEQFF. The chain recombines TRBV6-5 with TRBJ2-1; a weak D match, TRBD2 (6 bases). The germline V and J ends were trimmed by 0 bases and 9 bases, with 18 bases remaining between them. The CDR3 consists of 16 residues. The germline gives CDR1 MNHEY, CDR2 SVGAGI.

The V and J genes are TRBV7-9 and TRBJ2-1; D is undetermined. CDR1 is SEHNR and CDR2 is FQNEAQ in the germline V gene (reference sequence). Trimming took 4 bases from V and 5 from J, leaving 3 bases between them. The CDR3 runs to 11 residues. For the CDR3, the DNA is TGTGCCAGCAGCTCAGACAATGAGCAGTTCTTC. It codes for CASSSDNEQFF.

This sequence joins TRBV11-2 and TRBJ2-5, with 7 positions matching TRBD2. This CDR3 spans 14 amino acids. The V segment lost 2 bases and the J segment 5 bases; nucleotides outside the gene matches: 5. CDR1 and CDR2 (germline): SGHAT, FQNNGV. This chain's CDR3 is CASSLMTSTETQYF. As DNA, the CDR3 is TGTGCCAGCAGCTTAATGACTAGCACGGAGACCCAGTACTTC.

V is TRBV11-2 and J is TRBJ2-4; 9 positions agree with TRBD1. J gave up 5 bases and V 5 bases, and 16 bases lay outside the gene matches. From germline, CDR1 is SGHAT and CDR2 FQNNGV. The CDR3 consists of 18 residues. The CDR3 sequence is CASSTRPPGQGFENIQYF. The CDR3 DNA follows: TGTGCCAGCAGCACGCGTCCTCCGGGACAGGGCTTTGAAAACATTCAGTACTTC. The whole variable domain, remainder taken from reference TRBV11-2 and TRBJ2-4, is EAGVAQSPRYKIIEKRQSVAFWCNPISGHATLYWYQQILGQGPKLLIQFQNNGVVDDSQLPKDRFSAERLKGVDSTLKIQPAKLEDSAVYLCASSTRPPGQGFENIQYFGAGTRLSVL.

This clone occurred once. The chain couples TRBV28 to TRBJ2-5; D is possibly TRBD1 (5 bases). Germline V CDR1 and CDR2: MDHEN, SYDVKM. V was trimmed by 5 bases and J by 1 base, leaving 8 bases between them. The CDR3 is made up of 13 amino acids. The CDR3 loop reads CASSDDSQETQYF. DNA for the CDR3: TGTGCCAGCAGTGATGACAGCCAAGAGACCCAGTACTTC.

V and J are TRBV18 and TRBJ2-1, with D possibly TRBD1 on 5 matching bases. Per the germline V gene, CDR1 is KGHSH and CDR2 is LQKENI. Trimming shortened V by 3 bases and J by 6 bases, and 15 bases separated the two germline ends. The CDR3 length is 15 residues. For the CDR3, the DNA is TGTGCCAGCTCACCTGGGCTCGGCAGGGCCAATGAGCAGTTCTTC. Its protein product is CASSPGLGRANEQFF.